The entry that follows covers one TCR beta chain sequence. This receptor's antigen is unknown. Base qualities were left out, and no much larger clone turns up one base away. Participants in the prospective study were enrolled through a virtual design, were aged roughly 18 to 90 years, and lived in roughly 24 United States geographic areas. In the prospective study, participants were assigned to cohorts based on the clinical history participants reported in a screening survey and a study questionnaire. Recovered participants in ImmuneRACE Cohort 3 were defined by two consecutive negative NP/OP PCR tests, clearance by a healthcare professional, or resolution of symptoms. In the prospective study, mobile phlebotomists collected whole blood, serum and a nasopharyngeal or oropharyngeal swab from each participant. Additional blood draws and questionnaires over an approximately two-month period could optionally be provided by prospective study participants. Blood samples from the prospective study were shipped frozen or at room temperature prior to DNA extraction.

TCRbeta CDR3 regions were amplified from genomic DNA by means of the immunoSEQ Assay, a bias-controlled multiplex PCR. The source study handled its data this way. The number of nucleated cells in each sample was estimated from the amplification of reference gene primers within the assay. To quantify the absolute abundance of each unique TCRbeta CDR3 rearrangement, sequence reads were collapsed and filtered. For each sample, productive Simpson clonality was calculated by taking the square root of Simpson's diversity index across productive rearrangements. TCRdb obtained this table from immuneACCESS and retained in-frame rearrangements with V and J assigned. These tables miss some clones; where compared with another copy, unresolved V genes account for less than half of the shortfall, and the remainder is unexplained. Clone size and V and J calls were adopted from that table, with D and trimming inferred from the DNA. This sample gives 150,000 to 200,000 clones in total; about 80% of them show up just once. Jointly, the top ten make up 8% to 13% of the sample.

The data were obtained in a study of blood T cell repertoires in COVID-19 (TCRdb year 2020). Regarding the study in general: Samples from collaborators originated in the United States, Italy and Spain and spanned both the acute and convalescent phases of COVID-19. The prospective study material was composed of cDNA or gDNA derived from T cells, B-cell-depleted T cells, or PBMCs. The dataset comprised deeply sampled blood TCRbeta repertoires from subjects exposed to, actively infected with, or recovered from COVID-19. The repertoires were made available in a free public database intended to serve as a resource for research on the immune response to SARS-CoV-2. Samples came from the ongoing ImmuneRACE study (first 160 participants) plus 1,254 subjects from 6 global collaborators. A de-identified subject ID, COVID-19 status, age in years and sex were almost always included in the sample metadata. HLA class I and class II types, where available, came from metadata supplied by the sample provider rather than from assay-based typing. Study-level results and caveats: The amount of clinical and demographic metadata varied by source and participant and was provided uncurated.

Measured from the cysteine to the phenylalanine, the CDR3 is 14 residues long. Only the CDR3 portion is preserved as DNA: 42 bases, with reading frame beginning at the first base. CDR1 and CDR2 are drawn from the germline V gene: SGHRS, YFSETQ. V was cut back by 1 base and J by 7 bases, leaving a gap of 14 bases between them. The sample was PBMCs or T cells enriched from blood (not recorded which). This TCR was sampled from a man in his fifties or sixties who had recovered from COVID-19. The V and J genes are TRBV5-1 and TRBJ1-2; no D segment can be confidently identified. The sequence in DNA is TGCGCCAGCAGCTTGAGCCGGGAGCAACGTGGCTACACCTTC. Translated, it gives CASSLSREQRGYTF. Where the CDR3 stops, the reference TRBV5-1 and TRBJ1-2 genes take over; the full variable domain is KAGVTQTPRYLIKTRGQQVTLSCSPISGHRSVSWYQQTPGQGLQFLFEYFSETQRNKGNFPGRFSGRQFSNSRSEMNVSTLELGDSALYLCASSLSREQRGYTFGSGTRLTVV.